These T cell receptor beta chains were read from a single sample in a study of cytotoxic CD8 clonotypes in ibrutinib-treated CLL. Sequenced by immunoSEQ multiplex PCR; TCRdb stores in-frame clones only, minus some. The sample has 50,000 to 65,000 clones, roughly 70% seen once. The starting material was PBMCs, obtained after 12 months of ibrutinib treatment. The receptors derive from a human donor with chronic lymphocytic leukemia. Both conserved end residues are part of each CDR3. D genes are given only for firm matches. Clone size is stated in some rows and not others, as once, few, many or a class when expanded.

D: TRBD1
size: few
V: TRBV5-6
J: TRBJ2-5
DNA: TGTGCCAGCAGCTGGGGACAGCTAGAAGAGACCCAGTACTTC
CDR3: CASSWGQLEETQYF

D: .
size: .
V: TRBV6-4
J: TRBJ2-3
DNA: TGTGCCAGCAGTGACACTGGGGGCGGCGGGAGCACAGATACGCAGTATTTT
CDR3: CASSDTGGGGSTDTQYF

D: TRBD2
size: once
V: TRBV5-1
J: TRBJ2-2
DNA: TGCGCCAGCAGCCCCCGGACTAGCGGGAACACCGGGGAGCTGTTTTTT
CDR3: CASSPRTSGNTGELFF

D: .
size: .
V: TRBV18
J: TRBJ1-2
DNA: TGTGCCAGCTCACCACCATTGGACCAGGGGTTTGGCTACACCTTC
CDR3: CASSPPLDQGFGYTF

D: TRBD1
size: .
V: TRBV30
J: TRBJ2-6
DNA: TGTGCCTTTTACCGGGACAGGTCCTCTGGGGCCAACGTCCTGACTTTC
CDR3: CAFYRDRSSGANVLTF

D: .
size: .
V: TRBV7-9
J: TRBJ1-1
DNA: TGTGCCAGCAGCTTCAATCGGGGGGTGTGGACTGAAGCTTTCTTT
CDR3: CASSFNRGVWTEAFF

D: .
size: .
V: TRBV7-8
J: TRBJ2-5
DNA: TGTGCCAGCACCCGGGACCGCCTCGGGACCCAGTACTTC
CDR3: CASTRDRLGTQYF

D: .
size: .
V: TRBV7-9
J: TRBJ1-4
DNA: TGTGCCAGCAGCCCATATCCAAATGAAAAACTGTTTTTT
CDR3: CASSPYPNEKLFF

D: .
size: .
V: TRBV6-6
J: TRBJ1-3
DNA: TGTGCCAGCAGTTACTCGACCGGCTCTGGAAACACCATATATTTT
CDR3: CASSYSTGSGNTIYF

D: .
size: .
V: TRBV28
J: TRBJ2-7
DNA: TGTGCCAGCAGTCCGCCACGGCGGAGGCTCTACGAGCAGTACTTC
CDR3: CASSPPRRRLYEQYF

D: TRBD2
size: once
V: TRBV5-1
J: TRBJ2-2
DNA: TGCGCCAGCAGCCTCCTCGGGATAGCGGGAGTTGGTACCGGGGAGCTGTTTTTT
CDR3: CASSLLGIAGVGTGELFF

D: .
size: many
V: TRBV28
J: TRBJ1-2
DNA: TGTGCCAGCAGTTTCGCAGAATATGGCTACACCTTC
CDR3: CASSFAEYGYTF